This passage covers 9 T cell receptor beta chains from one sample sequenced in a study of regulatory T cells in long-lasting Graves disease. Assembly of TCR beta libraries relied on iRepertoire HTBI primers together with Arm-PCR of CDR3 regions. TCRdb passed the multiplex PCR reads through MiXCR, listing each CDR3 protein once. The table includes roughly 440,000 distinct CDR3 sequences, around 15% detected once. The time point is: newly diagnosed GD, antithyroid drugs for less than 3 months. With RNA extracted from PBMCs as input, the TCR library was made. These data were likewise used in another study, on T cells in Graves' hyperthyroidism and ophthalmopathy.

The source was peripheral blood mononuclear cells (PBMCs), collected at new diagnosis, from a patient treated with antithyroid drugs. These receptors all come from a woman aged 18-29 years with Graves disease.

Note on this clonotype: This may stem from a read error, because a much larger clone lies one nucleotide away. The rearrangement joins TRBV18 to TRBJ2-1; unclear D gene. CDR1 is KGHSH, CDR2 LQKENI, per germline. CDR3 length: 13 residues. Trimming removed 1 base from V and 10 bases from J, with 11 bases in between. The CDR3 loop reads CASSPRTVYEQFF. CDR3 DNA sequence: TGTGCCAGCTCACCACGAACAGTCTACGAGCAGTTCTTC.

This chain joins TRBV5-1 and TRBJ1-5; 8 bases fit TRBD1. The germline V gene encodes CDR1 SGHRS and CDR2 YFSETQ. This CDR3 contains 15 residues. V lost 0 bases to trimming and J lost 6 bases; unmatched junction nucleotides: 5. In DNA form, the CDR3 reads TGCGCCAGCAGCTTGGACCCAGGGGGCAGTCAGCCCCAGCATTTT. Its protein product is CASSLDPGGSQPQHF.

This clonotype was counted ten times or more. The chain has TRBV28 and TRBJ2-7, with TRBD2 as a possible D gene (6 bases). With 2 bases removed from V and 3 bases from J, the gap between germline ends came to 11 bases. The germline CDR1 and CDR2 sequences are MDHEN and SYDVKM. The CDR3 runs 14 residues. CDR3 DNA: TGTGCCAGCAGTTTACCAGCGGGCCACTACGAGCAGTACTTC. Protein: CASSLPAGHYEQYF.

This clonotype was found a few times. The chain combines TRBV27 with TRBJ1-6, with TRBD1 as a possible D gene (5 bases). Germline V CDR1 and CDR2: MNHEY, SMNVEV (reference sequence). Trimming removed 6 bases at V and 9 bases at J, with 18 bases between. The CDR3 loop spans 15 amino acids. The CDR3 loop is CASRGLRQRSSPLHF. The DNA for the CDR3 is TGTGCCAGCAGGGGCCTTAGACAGCGAAGTTCACCCCTCCACTTT.

There are a few counts of this clonotype. The J gene is TRBJ2-7, the V gene TRBV14; TRBD2 agrees at 8 bases. Germline CDR1 SGHDN, CDR2 FVKESK. This CDR3 region has 13 residues. V lost 3 bases to trimming and J lost 3 bases; unmatched junction nucleotides: 1. Here the CDR3 reads CASSQGLVYEQYF. The CDR3 coding sequence is TGTGCCAGCAGCCAGGGACTAGTCTACGAGCAGTACTTC.

This clonotype occurred many times. The chain joins TRBV18 to TRBJ2-3; possible D gene TRBD2, 5 bases. CDR3 length: 15 residues. The V end was cut by 4 bases, the J end by 10 bases, with 21 bases between. Germline assignment: CDR1 KGHSH and CDR2 LQKENI. The CDR3 loop is CASSRTGGEVVAQYF. Written as DNA, the CDR3 is TGTGCCAGCTCACGGACTGGCGGTGAGGTTGTGGCGCAGTATTTT.

The table lists this clonotype with a few counts. The genes are TRBV10-3 and TRBJ2-1; the D gene is possibly TRBD2 (5 bases). The length of the CDR3 is 16 residues. Looked up from germline, CDR1 is ENHRY and CDR2 is SYGVKD. The V end was cut by 5 bases, the J end by 0 bases, with 14 bases between. DNA of the CDR3: TGTGCCATCAGTATTAGCAAACGGGGCTCCTACAATGAGCAGTTCTTC. Translated, it gives CAISISKRGSYNEQFF.

This clonotype was seen only a few times. The chain joins TRBV19 to TRBJ2-7, with D perhaps TRBD1 (7 bases). The CDR3 spans 15 residues. The V gene's germline CDR1 is LNHDA and CDR2 SQIVND (reference sequence). V shed 3 bases and J shed 5 bases, with 17 bases lying between them. CDR3 region: CASSMEGAGSNEQYF. CDR3 in DNA: TGTGCCAGTAGTATGGAGGGGGCAGGGTCCAACGAGCAGTACTTC.

V and J are TRBV6-7 and TRBJ2-1; D is unclear. TRBV6-7 is recorded as an ORF, its role being uncertain. Trimming left V 7 bases short and J 8 bases short, with 15 bases between. CDR3 length: 13 residues. The CDR3 spells CASMRRGVYEQFF. In nucleotides, the CDR3 is TGTGCCAGCATGCGCCGTGGTGTTTATGAGCAGTTCTTC.